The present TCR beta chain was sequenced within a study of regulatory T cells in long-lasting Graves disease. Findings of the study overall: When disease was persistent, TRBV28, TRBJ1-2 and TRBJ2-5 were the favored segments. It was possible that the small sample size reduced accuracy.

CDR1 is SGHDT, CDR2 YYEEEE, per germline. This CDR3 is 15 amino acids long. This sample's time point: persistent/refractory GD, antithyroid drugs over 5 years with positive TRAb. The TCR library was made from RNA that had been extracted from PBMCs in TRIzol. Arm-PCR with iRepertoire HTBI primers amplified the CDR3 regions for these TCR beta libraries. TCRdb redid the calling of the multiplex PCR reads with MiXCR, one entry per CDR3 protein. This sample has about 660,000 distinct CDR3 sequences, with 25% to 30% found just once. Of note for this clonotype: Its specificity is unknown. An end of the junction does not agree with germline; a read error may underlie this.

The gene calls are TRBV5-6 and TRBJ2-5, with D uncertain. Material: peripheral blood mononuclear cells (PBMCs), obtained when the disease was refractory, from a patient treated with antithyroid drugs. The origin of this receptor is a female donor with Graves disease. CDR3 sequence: CASSLAAQYQETQCF. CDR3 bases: TGTGCCAGCAGCTTGGCAGCACAGTATCAAGAGACCCAGTGCTTC. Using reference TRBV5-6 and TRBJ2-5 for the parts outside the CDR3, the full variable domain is DAGVTQSPTHLIKTRGQQVTLRCSPKSGHDTVSWYQQALGQGPQFIFQYYEEEERQRGNFPDRFSGHQFPNYSSELNVNALLLGDSALYLCASSLAAQYQETQCFGPGTRLLVL.